This T cell receptor beta chain derives from a study of shared clonotypes between healthy human individuals. Study background: Per donor, CD8 memory used one plate, CD8 naive used two, CD4 memory used three and CD4 naive used three. The study, taken as a whole, reports: Naive subsets, compared against memory subsets, generally had larger estimated richness values.

Participating donors were healthy, HIV-negative adults free of recent acute infections or vaccinations. In CD8 memory, CD45RO+ cells were put together with CCR7-negative CD45RA+ TemRA cells. The method was immunoSEQ multiplex PCR; TCRdb's version includes in-frame clones alone and lacks a portion of them. The table has 100,000 to 120,000 clones, about 63% seen once. This clone was found a few times. Its antigen is currently unknown. The CDR3 spans 15 residues. Germline V gene lookup returns CDR1 LNHNV and CDR2 YYDKDF (reference sequence). V lost 1 base, J lost 6 bases, and 13 bases lay in between. The chain recombines TRBV15 with TRBJ2-4; tentative D call: TRBD2 (7 bases). Sample: memory CD8+ T cells sorted from blood. Subset here: CD45RO+ cells pooled with CCR7-negative TemRA cells. The clonotype originates from a woman in her twenties or thirties in good health. DNA of the CDR3: TGTGCCACCAGCAGAGGAACGGGGGGCCTAAACATTCAGTACTTC. Protein sequence: CATSRGTGGLNIQYF.